The 13 T cell receptor beta chains below come from one sample, sequenced in a study of PD-L1 blockade in urothelial cancer. Repertoires were generated with immunoSEQ multiplex PCR, while TCRdb's copy carries only in-frame clones and drops some. The profile shows about 30,000 clones, roughly 80% of them singletons. The source was PBMCs, collected around atezolizumab (anti-PD-L1) treatment. These TCRs come from a man in his fifties or sixties with urothelial cancer.

The genes are TRBV6-1 and TRBJ2-1; D might be TRBD2 (5 bases). With 2 bases removed from V and 6 bases from J, the gap between germline ends came to 20 bases. Germline loops: CDR1 MNHNS, CDR2 SASEGT. This CDR3 region has 17 residues. The chain's CDR3 is CASSELGGSVGLNEQFF. In DNA form, the CDR3 reads TGTGCCAGCAGTGAATTAGGAGGCAGCGTTGGACTCAATGAGCAGTTCTTC.

The chain links TRBV5-1 to TRBJ2-5, with TRBD2 as a possible D gene (6 bases). Deletions cut 5 bases from V and 2 bases from J, with 16 bases between. Germline lookup yields CDR1 SGHRS and CDR2 YFSETQ. The CDR3 extends over 15 amino acids. The CDR3 nucleotides read TGCGCCAGCAGTACTACCCCGGGAGTACAAGAGACCCAGTACTTC. Encoded protein: CASSTTPGVQETQYF.

The gene calls are TRBV27 and TRBJ2-1; 9 nucleotides align to TRBD2. CDR3 length equals 18 residues. Germline CDR1 is MNHEY and CDR2 is SMNVEV (reference sequence). Trimming at V came to 5 bases and at J to 4 bases, leaving 15 bases not matched to a gene. The CDR3 spells CASSPTEWGGRVYNEQFF. CDR3 DNA: TGTGCCAGCAGTCCTACCGAATGGGGCGGGAGGGTATACAATGAGCAGTTCTTC.

This chain links TRBV6-1 with TRBJ1-2; D unresolved. Germline V CDR1 and CDR2: MNHNS, SASEGT. V lost 6 bases to trimming and J lost 6 bases, with 17 bases between them. The CDR3 loop spans 14 amino acids. CDR3 nucleotide sequence: TGTGCCAGCAGAACGGACTCGTTTACCCATGGCTACACCTTC. Residues: CASRTDSFTHGYTF.

This clone was recorded only once. J is TRBJ2-5 and V is TRBV2; 11 nucleotides match TRBD1. V shed 6 bases and J 7 bases; nucleotides not matched to a gene: 7. Germline V lookup: CDR1 SNHLY, CDR2 FYNNEI. The CDR3 sequence is 14 residues long. The chain's CDR3 is CASRGTGGDGTQYF. The DNA for the CDR3 is TGTGCCAGCAGGGGGACAGGGGGTGACGGGACCCAGTACTTC.

V gene TRBV6-1 combines with J gene TRBJ2-1; 9 nucleotides align to TRBD1. V gave up 6 bases and J gave up 10 bases; unmatched junction bases: 7. In germline, CDR1 is MNHNS, CDR2 SASEGT. The CDR3 runs to 13 residues. DNA for the CDR3: TGTGCCAGCAGGGTTACAGGGGGCTGGGAGCAGTTCTTC. This encodes CASRVTGGWEQFF.

The chain carries TRBV7-8 and TRBJ2-1; TRBD2 agrees at 7 bases. V gave up 4 bases and J gave up 4 bases; unmatched junction bases: 10. CDR1 and CDR2 from the germline V gene are SGHVS and FQNEAQ. There are 16 residues in the CDR3. The CDR3 DNA reads TGTGCCAGCAGCTCCCCGCGGGGGAGTATTTACAATGAGCAGTTCTTC. Its translation: CASSSPRGSIYNEQFF.

This chain uses TRBV7-9 with TRBJ1-4; TRBD1 aligns across 9 bases. CDR3 length equals 14 residues. The junction had 1 base not matched to a gene; V was cut back by 2 bases and J by 6 bases. Germline V gene data show CDR1 as SEHNR and CDR2 as FQNEAQ (reference sequence). The CDR3 DNA reads TGTGCCAGCAGCTTATGGACAGGGGATGAAAAACTGTTTTTT. Protein product: CASSLWTGDEKLFF.

There are a few counts of this clone. Other DNA sequences in the sample encode the same CDR3. The gene calls are TRBV18 and TRBJ1-1, with D possibly being TRBD1 (5 bases). Trimming removed 3 bases at V and 5 bases at J, with 10 bases between. Looked up from germline, CDR1 is KGHSH and CDR2 is LQKENI. The CDR3 totals 13 residues. CDR3 bases: TGTGCCAGCTCACCGGGGCAAGGGACTGAAGCTTTCTTT. Translation: CASSPGQGTEAFF.

V gene TRBV12-5 combines with J gene TRBJ2-7; TRBD1 aligns across 11 bases. Trimming removed 6 bases from V and 4 bases from J; junction bases left unmatched: 17. The germline CDR1 and CDR2 sequences are LGHNT and FRNRAP. The CDR3 loop spans 18 amino acids. The CDR3 DNA follows: TGTGCTAGTGGCCGCACCGGGACAGGGGGTAAGGGGGGATACGAGCAGTACTTC. Amino acids: CASGRTGTGGKGGYEQYF.

The count of this clone is one. This sequence joins TRBV6-5 and TRBJ2-7; tentative D call: TRBD1 (6 bases). The CDR3 is 15 amino acids. Deletions cut 6 bases from V and 4 bases from J, with 19 bases between. The germline V gene has CDR1 MNHEY and CDR2 SVGAGI. The CDR3 coding sequence is TGTGCCAGCAGGGCGGACAGCAGAAACTCTTACGAGCAGTACGTC. Amino acids: CASRADSRNSYEQYV.

The CDR3 region has the DNA TGTGCCAGTAGTGAGATCGTAGGGGTAGTAAAACTGTTTTTT. It codes for CASSEIVGVVKLFF. The chain couples TRBV19 to TRBJ1-4; a possible D gene is TRBD1 (5 bases). From germline, CDR1 is LNHDA and CDR2 SQIVND (reference sequence). The CDR3 is 14 residues long. V lost 5 bases to trimming and J lost 10 bases, with 17 bases between them.

The chain recombines TRBV4-2 with TRBJ2-5; 9 bases map to TRBD2. Germline CDR1 LGHNA, CDR2 YNFKEQ. V was pared by 2 bases and J by 4 bases, with 5 bases of the junction left unmatched. CDR3 length equals 15 residues. CDR3 sequence (DNA): TGTGCCAGCAGCCAACGCGGGGGGGCGGTAGAGACCCAGTACTTC. This codes for CASSQRGGAVETQYF.